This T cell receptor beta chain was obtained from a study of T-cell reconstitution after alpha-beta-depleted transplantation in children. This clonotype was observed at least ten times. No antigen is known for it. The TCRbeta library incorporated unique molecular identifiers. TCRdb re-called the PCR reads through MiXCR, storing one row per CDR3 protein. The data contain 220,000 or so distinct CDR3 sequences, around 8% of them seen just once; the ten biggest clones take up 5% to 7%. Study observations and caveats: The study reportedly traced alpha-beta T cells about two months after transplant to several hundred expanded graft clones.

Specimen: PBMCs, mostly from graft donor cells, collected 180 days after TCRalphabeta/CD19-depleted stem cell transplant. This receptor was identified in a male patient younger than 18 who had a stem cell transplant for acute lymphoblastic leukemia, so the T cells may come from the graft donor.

The CDR3 loop is CASSQGVGALEQYF. DNA of the CDR3: TGTGCCAGCAGCCAGGGGGTTGGGGCCCTCGAGCAGTACTTC. The V gene is TRBV3-1, the J gene TRBJ2-7; D may be TRBD1 or TRBD2 (5 bases each). Germline assignment: CDR1 LGHDT and CDR2 YNNKEL (reference sequence). The CDR3 contains 14 residues. Trimming stripped 3 bases from V and 6 bases from J, with 15 bases between.